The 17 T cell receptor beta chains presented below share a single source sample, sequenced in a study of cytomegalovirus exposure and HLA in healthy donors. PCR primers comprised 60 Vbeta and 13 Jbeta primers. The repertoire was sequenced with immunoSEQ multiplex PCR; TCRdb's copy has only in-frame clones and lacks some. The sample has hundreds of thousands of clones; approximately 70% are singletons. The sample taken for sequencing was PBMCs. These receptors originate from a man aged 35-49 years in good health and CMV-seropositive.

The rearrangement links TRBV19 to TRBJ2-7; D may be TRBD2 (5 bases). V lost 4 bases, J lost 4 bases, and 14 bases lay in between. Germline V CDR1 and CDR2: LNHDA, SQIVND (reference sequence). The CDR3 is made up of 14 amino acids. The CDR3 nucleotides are TGTGCCAGTAGTACCTCCGGGATCCTATACGAGCAGTACTTC. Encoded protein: CASSTSGILYEQYF.

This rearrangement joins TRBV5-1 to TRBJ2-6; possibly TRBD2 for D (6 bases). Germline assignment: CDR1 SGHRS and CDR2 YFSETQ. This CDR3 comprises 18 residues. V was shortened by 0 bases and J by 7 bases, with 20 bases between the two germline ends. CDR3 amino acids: CASSLGAGSLAGANVLTF. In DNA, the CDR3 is TGCGCCAGCAGCTTGGGGGCGGGGAGCCTCGCCGGAGCCAACGTCCTGACTTTC.

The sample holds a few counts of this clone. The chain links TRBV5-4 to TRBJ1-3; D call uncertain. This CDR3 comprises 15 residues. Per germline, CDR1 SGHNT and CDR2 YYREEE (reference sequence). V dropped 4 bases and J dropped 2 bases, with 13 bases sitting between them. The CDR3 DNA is TGTGCCAGCAGCCGACCACAGCCGACTGGAAACACCATATATTTT. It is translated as CASSRPQPTGNTIYF.

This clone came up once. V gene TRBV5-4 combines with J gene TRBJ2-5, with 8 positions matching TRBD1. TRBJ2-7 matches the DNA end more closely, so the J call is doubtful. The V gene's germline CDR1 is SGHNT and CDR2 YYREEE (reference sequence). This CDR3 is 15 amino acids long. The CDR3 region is CASSPGQGWSYEQYF. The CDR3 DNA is TGTGCCAGCAGCCCAGGACAGGGCTGGTCCTACGAGCAGTACTTC.

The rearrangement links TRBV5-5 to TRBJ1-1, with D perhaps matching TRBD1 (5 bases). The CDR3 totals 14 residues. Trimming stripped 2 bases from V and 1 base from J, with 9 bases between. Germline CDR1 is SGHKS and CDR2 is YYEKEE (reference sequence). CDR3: CASSFRDRNTEAFF. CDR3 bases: TGTGCCAGCAGCTTTCGAGACAGGAACACTGAAGCTTTCTTT.

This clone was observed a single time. CDR3 region: CASSQEGGGVYNEQFF. In DNA form, the CDR3 reads TGCGCCAGCAGCCAAGAAGGAGGGGGGGTCTACAATGAGCAGTTCTTC. V usage is TRBV4-3 and J usage is TRBJ2-1, with a possible D match to TRBD2 (7 bases). This CDR3 is built from 16 residues. Per germline, CDR1 LGHNA and CDR2 YSLEER. The V end lost 0 bases, the J end lost 3 bases, and 12 bases lay between the germline ends.

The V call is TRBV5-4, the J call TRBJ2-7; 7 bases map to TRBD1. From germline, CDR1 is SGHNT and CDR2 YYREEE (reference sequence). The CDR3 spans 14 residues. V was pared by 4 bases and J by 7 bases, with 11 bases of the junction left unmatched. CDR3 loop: CASSPNEDRAEQYF. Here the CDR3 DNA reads TGTGCCAGCAGCCCAAATGAAGACAGGGCAGAGCAGTACTTC.

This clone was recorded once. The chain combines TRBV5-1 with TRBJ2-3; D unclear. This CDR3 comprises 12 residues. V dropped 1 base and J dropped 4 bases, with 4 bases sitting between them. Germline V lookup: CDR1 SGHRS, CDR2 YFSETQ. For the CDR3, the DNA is TGCGCCAGCAGCTTGCCAGCAGATACGCAGTATTTT. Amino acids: CASSLPADTQYF.

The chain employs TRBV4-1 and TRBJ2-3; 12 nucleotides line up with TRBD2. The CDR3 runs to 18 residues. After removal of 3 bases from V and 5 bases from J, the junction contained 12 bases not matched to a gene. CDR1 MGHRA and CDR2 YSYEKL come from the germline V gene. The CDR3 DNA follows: TGCGCCAGCAGCCAGTTTCTAGCGGGGGGGCTCATTTTAGATACGCAGTATTTT. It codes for CASSQFLAGGLILDTQYF.

The CDR3: CASSSGVAGGRGDTQYF. The DNA of the CDR3 is TGTGCCAGCAGCTCGGGGGTGGCGGGGGGCCGAGGAGATACGCAGTATTTT. The J gene is TRBJ2-3, the V gene TRBV5-6, with 8 bases identical to TRBD2. The CDR3 is 17 amino acids. Germline CDR1 reads SGHDT; CDR2 reads YYEEEE. J was trimmed by 5 bases and V by 3 bases; bases with no gene match: 14.

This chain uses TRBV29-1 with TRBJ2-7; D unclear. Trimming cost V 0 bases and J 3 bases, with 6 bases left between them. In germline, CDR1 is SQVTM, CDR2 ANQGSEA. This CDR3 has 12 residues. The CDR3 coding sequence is TGCAGCGTTGAAGACGCAGACTACGAGCAGTACTTC. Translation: CSVEDADYEQYF.

CDR3 in amino acids: CASSLSYRGWDEQYF. DNA for the CDR3: TGCGCCAGCAGCTTGAGCTACAGGGGATGGGACGAGCAGTACTTC. The chain is built from TRBV5-1 and TRBJ2-7, with 7 bases that match TRBD1. Germline V gives CDR1 SGHRS, CDR2 YFSETQ. The CDR3 extends over 15 amino acids. The trim removed 1 base at V and 5 bases at J, leaving 9 bases unmatched.

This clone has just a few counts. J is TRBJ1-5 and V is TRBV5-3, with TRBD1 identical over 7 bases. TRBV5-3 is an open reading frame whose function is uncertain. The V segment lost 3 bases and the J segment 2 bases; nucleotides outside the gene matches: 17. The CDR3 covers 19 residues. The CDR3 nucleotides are TGTGCCAGAAGCTCGCCTAGGGGTTACAGGGGCGGTTGCAATCAGCCCCAGCATTTT. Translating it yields CARSSPRGYRGGCNQPQHF.

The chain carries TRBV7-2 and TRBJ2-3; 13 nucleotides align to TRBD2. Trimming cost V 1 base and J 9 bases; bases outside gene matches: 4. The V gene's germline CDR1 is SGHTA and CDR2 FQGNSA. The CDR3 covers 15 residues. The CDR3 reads CASSLGGTSGETQYF. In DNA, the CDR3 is TGTGCCAGCAGCTTAGGCGGGACTAGCGGGGAGACGCAGTATTTT. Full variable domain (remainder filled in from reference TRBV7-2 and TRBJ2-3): GAGVSQSPSNKVTEKGKDVELRCDPISGHTALYWYRQSLGQGLEFLIYFQGNSAPDKSGLPSDRFSAERTGGSVSTLTIQRTQQEDSAVYLCASSLGGTSGETQYFGPGTRLTVL.

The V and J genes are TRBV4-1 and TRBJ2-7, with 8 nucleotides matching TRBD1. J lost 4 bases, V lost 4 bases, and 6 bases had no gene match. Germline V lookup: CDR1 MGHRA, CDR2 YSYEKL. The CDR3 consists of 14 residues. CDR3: CASSRATGDYEQYF. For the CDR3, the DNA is TGCGCCAGCAGCCGTGCGACAGGGGATTACGAGCAGTACTTC.

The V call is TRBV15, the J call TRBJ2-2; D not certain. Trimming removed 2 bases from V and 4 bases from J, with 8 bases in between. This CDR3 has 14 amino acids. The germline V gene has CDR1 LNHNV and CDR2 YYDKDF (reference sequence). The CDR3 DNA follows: TGTGCCACCAGCAGAAAAGAGCCCACCGGGGAGCTGTTTTTT. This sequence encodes CATSRKEPTGELFF.

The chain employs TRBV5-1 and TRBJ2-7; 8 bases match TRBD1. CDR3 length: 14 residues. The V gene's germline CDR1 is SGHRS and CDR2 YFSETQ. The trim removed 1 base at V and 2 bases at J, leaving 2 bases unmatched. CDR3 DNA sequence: TGCGCCAGCAGCTTGACAGGGGGGCCCTACGAGCAGTACTTC. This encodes CASSLTGGPYEQYF.